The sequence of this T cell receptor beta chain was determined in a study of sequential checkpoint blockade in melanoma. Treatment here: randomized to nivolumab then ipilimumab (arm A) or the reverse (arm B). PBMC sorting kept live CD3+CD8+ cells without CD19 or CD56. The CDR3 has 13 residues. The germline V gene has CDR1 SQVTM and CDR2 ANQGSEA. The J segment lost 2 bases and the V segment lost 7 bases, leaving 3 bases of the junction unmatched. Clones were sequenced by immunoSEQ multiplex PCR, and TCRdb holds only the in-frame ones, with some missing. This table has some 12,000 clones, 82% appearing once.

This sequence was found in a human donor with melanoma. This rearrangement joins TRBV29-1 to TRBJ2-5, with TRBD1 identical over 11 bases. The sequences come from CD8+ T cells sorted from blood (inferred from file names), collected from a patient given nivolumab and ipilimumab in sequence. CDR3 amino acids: CSAGTGGQETQYF. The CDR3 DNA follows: TGCAGCGCCGGGACAGGGGGACAAGAGACCCAGTACTTC.